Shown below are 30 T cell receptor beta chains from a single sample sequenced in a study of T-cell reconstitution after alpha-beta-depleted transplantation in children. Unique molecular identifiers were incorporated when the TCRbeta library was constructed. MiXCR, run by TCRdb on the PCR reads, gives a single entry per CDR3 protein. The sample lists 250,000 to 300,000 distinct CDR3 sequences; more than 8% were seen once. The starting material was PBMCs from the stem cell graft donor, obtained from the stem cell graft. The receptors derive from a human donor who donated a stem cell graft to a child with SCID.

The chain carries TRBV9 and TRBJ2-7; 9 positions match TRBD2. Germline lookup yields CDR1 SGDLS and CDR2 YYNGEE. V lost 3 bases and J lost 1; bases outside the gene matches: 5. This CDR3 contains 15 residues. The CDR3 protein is CASSDGTSSSYEQYF. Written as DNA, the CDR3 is TGTGCCAGCAGCGACGGGACTAGCAGTTCCTACGAGCAGTACTTC.

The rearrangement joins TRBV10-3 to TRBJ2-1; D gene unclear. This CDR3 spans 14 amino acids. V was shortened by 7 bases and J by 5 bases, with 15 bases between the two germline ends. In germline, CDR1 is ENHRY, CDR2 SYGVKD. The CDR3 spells CAINTAVEDNEQFF. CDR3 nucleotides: TGTGCCATCAATACTGCGGTTGAGGACAATGAGCAGTTCTTC.

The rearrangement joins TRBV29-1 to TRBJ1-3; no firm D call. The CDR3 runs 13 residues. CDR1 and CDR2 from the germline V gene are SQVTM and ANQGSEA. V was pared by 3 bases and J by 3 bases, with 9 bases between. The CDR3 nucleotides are TGCAGCGTTGAGATGGTCTTTGGAAACACCATATATTTT. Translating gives CSVEMVFGNTIYF.

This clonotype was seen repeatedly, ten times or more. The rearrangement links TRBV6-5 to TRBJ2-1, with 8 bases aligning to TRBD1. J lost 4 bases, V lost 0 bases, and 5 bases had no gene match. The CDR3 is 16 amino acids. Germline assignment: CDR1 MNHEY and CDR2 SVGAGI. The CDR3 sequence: CASSYSQGAGYNEQFF. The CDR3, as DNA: TGTGCCAGCAGTTACTCTCAGGGGGCGGGATACAATGAGCAGTTCTTC.

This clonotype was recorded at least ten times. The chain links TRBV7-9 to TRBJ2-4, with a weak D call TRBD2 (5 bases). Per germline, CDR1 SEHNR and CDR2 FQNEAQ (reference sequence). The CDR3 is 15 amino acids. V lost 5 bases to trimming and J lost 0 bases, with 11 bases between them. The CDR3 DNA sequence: TGTGCCAGCAGCGGATCAGGACTAGCCAAAAACATTCAGTACTTC. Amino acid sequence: CASSGSGLAKNIQYF.

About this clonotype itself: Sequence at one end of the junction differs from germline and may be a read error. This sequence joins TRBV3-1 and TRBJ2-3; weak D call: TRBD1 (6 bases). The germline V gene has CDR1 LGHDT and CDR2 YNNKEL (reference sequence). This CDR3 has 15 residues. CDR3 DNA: TGTGCCACCAGCCAAGTGGGGACATGGACACATACGCAGTATTTT. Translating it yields CATSQVGTWTHTQYF.

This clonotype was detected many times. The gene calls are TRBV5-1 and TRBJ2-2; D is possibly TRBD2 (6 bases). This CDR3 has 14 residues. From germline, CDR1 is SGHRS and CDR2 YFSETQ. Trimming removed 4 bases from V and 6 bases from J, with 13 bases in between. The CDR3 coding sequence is TGCGCCAGCAGCCGGGTTAGCGGCGCCGGGGAGCTGTTTTTT. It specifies CASSRVSGAGELFF. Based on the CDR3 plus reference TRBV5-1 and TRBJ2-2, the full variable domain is KAGVTQTPRYLIKTRGQQVTLSCSPISGHRSVSWYQQTPGQGLQFLFEYFSETQRNKGNFPGRFSGRQFSNSRSEMNVSTLELGDSALYLCASSRVSGAGELFFGEGSRLTVL.

CDR3 in amino acids: CASSVEEWGQETQYF. Here the CDR3 DNA reads TGTGCCAGCAGCGTAGAGGAGTGGGGCCAAGAGACCCAGTACTTC. This chain uses TRBV9 with TRBJ2-5; unclear D gene. Trimming left V 0 bases short and J 1 base short, with 10 bases between. CDR1 is SGDLS, CDR2 YYNGEE, per germline. This CDR3 has 15 amino acids.

This CDR3 reads CATSDTGGWQGGTGELFF. The CDR3 DNA follows: TGTGCCACCAGTGACACCGGAGGGTGGCAGGGGGGGACCGGGGAGCTGTTTTTT. The chain employs TRBV24-1 and TRBJ2-2; D could derive from TRBD1 or TRBD2 (7 bases each). The germline gives CDR1 KGHDR, CDR2 SFDVKD. V lost 4 bases and J 5 bases, leaving 22 bases between the germline ends. The CDR3 covers 18 residues.

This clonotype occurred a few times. CDR3 in DNA: TGCAGCGTCCGCCGACAGGGTGGCGAGCAGTACTTC. Encoded protein: CSVRRQGGEQYF. This chain uses TRBV29-1 with TRBJ2-7, with 7 bases that match TRBD1. The germline V gene has CDR1 SQVTM and CDR2 ANQGSEA. The CDR3 totals 12 residues. The trim removed 6 bases at V and 6 bases at J, leaving 8 bases unmatched.

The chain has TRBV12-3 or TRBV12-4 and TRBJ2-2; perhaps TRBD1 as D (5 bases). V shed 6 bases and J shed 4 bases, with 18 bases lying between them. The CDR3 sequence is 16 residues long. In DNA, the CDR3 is TGTGCCAGCAGGCCCAACACAGGTTTGGGCACCGGGGAGCTGTTTTTT. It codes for CASRPNTGLGTGELFF.

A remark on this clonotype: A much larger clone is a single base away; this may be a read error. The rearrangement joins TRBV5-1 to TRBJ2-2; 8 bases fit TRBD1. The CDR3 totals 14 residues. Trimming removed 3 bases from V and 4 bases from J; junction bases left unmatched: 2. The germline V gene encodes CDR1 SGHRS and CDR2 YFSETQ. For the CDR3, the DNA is TGCGCCAGCAGCTGGACAGGGTCCACCGGGGAGCTGTTTTTT. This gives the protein CASSWTGSTGELFF.

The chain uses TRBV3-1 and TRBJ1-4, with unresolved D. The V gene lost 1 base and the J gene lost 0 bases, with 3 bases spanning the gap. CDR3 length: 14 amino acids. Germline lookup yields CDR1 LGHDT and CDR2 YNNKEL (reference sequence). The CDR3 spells CASSQVPTNEKLFF. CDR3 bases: TGTGCCAGCAGCCAAGTCCCAACTAATGAAAAACTGTTTTTT.

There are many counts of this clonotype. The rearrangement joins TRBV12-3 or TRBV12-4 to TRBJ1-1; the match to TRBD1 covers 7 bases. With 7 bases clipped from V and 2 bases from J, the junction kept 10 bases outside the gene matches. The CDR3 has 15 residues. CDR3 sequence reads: CASIQQGWGNTEAFF. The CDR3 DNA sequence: TGTGCCAGCATCCAACAGGGGTGGGGAAACACTGAAGCTTTCTTT.

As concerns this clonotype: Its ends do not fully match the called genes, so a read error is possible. As DNA, the CDR3 is TGCAGTGCTAGAGGGGGATCTTACAATCAGCAGTTCTTC. This encodes CSARGGSYNQQFF. This chain joins TRBV20-1 and TRBJ2-1, with D uncertain. The CDR3 is 13 amino acids. Germline lookup yields CDR1 DFQATT and CDR2 SNEGSKA (reference sequence).

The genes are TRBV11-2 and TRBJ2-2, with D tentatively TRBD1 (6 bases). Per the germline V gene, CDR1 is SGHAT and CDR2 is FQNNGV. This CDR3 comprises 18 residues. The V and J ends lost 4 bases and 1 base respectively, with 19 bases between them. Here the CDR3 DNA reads TGTGCCAGCAGCTCACCATCATTCCCGGGACAGAACACCGGGGAGCTGTTTTTT. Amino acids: CASSSPSFPGQNTGELFF.

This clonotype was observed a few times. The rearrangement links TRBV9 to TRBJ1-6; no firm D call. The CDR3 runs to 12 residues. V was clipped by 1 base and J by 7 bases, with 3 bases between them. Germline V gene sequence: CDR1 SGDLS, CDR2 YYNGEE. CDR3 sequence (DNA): TGTGCCAGCAGCGTAAAGAATTCACCCCTCCACTTT. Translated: CASSVKNSPLHF. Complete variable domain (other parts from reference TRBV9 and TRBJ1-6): DSGVTQTPKHLITATGQRVTLRCSPRSGDLSVYWYQQSLDQGLQFLIQYYNGEERAKGNILERFSAQQFPDLHSELNLSSLELGDSALYFCASSVKNSPLHFGNGTRLTVT.

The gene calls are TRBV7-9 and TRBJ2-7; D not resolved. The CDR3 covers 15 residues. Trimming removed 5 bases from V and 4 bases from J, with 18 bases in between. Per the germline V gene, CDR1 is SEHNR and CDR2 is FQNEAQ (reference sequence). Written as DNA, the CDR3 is TGTGCCAGCAGCAGGTCCCGAGACCAGCAATACGAGCAGTACTTC. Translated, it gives CASSRSRDQQYEQYF.

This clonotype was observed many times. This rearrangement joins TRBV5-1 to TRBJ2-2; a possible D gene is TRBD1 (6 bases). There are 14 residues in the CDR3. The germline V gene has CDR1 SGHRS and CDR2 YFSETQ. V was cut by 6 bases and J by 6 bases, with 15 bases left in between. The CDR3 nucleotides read TGCGCCAGCACCGGGACACACGTTCCCGGGGAGCTGTTTTTT. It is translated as CASTGTHVPGELFF.

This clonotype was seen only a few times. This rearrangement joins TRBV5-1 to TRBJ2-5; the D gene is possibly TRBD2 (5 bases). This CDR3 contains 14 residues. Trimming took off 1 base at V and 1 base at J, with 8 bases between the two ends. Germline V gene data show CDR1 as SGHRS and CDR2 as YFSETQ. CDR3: CASSLKRSQETQYF. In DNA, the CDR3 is TGCGCCAGCAGCTTGAAGCGGTCCCAAGAGACCCAGTACTTC.

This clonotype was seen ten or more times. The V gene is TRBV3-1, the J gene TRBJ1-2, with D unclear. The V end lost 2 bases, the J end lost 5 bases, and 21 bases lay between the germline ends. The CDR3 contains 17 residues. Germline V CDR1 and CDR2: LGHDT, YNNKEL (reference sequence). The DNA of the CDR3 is TGTGCCAGCAGCCAACTTGGAGGCCCGGATCTGTTTTATGGCTACACCTTC. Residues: CASSQLGGPDLFYGYTF.

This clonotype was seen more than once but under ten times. The CDR3 sequence: CATLKEDTEAFF. The CDR3 nucleotides read TGTGCCACCCTGAAGGAGGACACTGAAGCTTTCTTT. The chain is built from TRBV10-3 and TRBJ1-1; D remains ambiguous. From germline, CDR1 is ENHRY and CDR2 SYGVKD. Trimming shortened V by 10 bases and J by 3 bases, and 12 bases separated the two germline ends. The CDR3 extends over 12 amino acids.

CDR3 sequence (DNA): TGCGCCAGCAGCTTGAGCCCGGGACAGAAAAGGGATGGCTACACCTTC. Amino acid sequence: CASSLSPGQKRDGYTF. The genes are TRBV5-1 and TRBJ1-2; 7 bases are shared with TRBD1. The CDR3 is 16 residues long. The germline V gene encodes CDR1 SGHRS and CDR2 YFSETQ. Trimming removed 1 base from V and 6 bases from J; junction bases left unmatched: 12.

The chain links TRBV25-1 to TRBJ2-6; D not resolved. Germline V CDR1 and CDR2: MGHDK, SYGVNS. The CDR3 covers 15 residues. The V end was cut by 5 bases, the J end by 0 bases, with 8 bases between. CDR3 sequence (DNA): TGTGCCAGCAGTATCCTGGACTCTGGGGCCAACGTCCTGACTTTC. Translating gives CASSILDSGANVLTF.

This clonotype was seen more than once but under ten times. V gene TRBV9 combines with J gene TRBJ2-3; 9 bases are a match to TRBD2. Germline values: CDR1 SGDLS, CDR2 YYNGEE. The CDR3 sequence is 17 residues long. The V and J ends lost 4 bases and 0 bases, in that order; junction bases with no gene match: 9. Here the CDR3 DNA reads TGTGCCAGCAGCCCGCTGACTAGCGGATCTAGCACAGATACGCAGTATTTT. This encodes CASSPLTSGSSTDTQYF. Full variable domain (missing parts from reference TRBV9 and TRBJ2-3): DSGVTQTPKHLITATGQRVTLRCSPRSGDLSVYWYQQSLDQGLQFLIQYYNGEERAKGNILERFSAQQFPDLHSELNLSSLELGDSALYFCASSPLTSGSSTDTQYFGPGTRLTVL.

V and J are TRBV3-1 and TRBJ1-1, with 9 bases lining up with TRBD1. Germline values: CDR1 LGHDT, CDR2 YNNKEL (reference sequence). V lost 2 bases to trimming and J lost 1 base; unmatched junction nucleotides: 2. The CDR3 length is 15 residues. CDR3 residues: CASSQTGQGNTEAFF. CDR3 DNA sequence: TGTGCCAGCAGCCAAACGGGACAGGGGAACACTGAAGCTTTCTTT. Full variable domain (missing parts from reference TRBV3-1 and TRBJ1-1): DTAVSQTPKYLVTQMGNDKSIKCEQNLGHDTMYWYKQDSKKFLKIMFSYNNKELIINETVPNRFSPKSPDKAHLNLHINSLELGDSAVYFCASSQTGQGNTEAFFGQGTRLTVV.

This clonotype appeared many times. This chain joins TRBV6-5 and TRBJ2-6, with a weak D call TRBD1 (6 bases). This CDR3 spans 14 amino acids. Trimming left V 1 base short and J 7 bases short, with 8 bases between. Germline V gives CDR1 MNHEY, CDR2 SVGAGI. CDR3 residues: CASSYLGTANVLTF. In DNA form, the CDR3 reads TGTGCCAGCAGTTACTTAGGGACAGCCAACGTCCTGACTTTC.

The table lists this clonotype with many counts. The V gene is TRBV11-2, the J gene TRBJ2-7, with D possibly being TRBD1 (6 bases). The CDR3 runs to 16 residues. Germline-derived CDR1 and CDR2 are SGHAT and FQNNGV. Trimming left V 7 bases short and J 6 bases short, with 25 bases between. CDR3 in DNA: TGTGCCAGCATTCCAACCATAGGGACATACGAGGGCGAGCAGTACTTC. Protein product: CASIPTIGTYEGEQYF.

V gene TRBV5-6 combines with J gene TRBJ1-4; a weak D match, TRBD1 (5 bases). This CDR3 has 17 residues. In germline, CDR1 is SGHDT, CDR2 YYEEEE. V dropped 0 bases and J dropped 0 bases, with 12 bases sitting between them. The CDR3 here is CASSLVQGGTTNEKLFF. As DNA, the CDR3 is TGTGCCAGCAGCTTGGTGCAGGGTGGCACAACTAATGAAAAACTGTTTTTT.

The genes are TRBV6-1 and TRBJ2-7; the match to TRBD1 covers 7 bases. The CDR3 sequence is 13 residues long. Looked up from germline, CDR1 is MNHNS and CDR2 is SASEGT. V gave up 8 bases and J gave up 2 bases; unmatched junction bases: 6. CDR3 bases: TGTGCCAGCGTCACAGGGGATCCCTACGAGCAGTACTTC. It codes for CASVTGDPYEQYF.